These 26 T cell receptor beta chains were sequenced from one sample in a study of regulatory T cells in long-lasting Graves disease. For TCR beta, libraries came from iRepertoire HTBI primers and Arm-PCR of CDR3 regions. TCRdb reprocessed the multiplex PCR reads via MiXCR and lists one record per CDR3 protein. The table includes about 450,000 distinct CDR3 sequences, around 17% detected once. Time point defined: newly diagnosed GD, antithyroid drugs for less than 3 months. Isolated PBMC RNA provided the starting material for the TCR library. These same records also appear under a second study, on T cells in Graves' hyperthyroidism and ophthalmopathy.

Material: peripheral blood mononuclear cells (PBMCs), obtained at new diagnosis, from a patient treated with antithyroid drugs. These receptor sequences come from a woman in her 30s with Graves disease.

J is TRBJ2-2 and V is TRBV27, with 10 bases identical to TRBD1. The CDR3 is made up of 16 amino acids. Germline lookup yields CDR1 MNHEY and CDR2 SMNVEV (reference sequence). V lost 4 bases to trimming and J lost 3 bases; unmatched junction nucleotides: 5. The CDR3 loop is CASSSWDRGDTGELFF. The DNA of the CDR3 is TGTGCCAGCAGTTCGTGGGACAGGGGAGACACCGGGGAGCTGTTTTTT.

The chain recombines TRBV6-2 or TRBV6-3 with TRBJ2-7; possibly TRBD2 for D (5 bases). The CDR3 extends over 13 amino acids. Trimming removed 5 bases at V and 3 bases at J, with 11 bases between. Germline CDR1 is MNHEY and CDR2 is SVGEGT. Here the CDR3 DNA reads TGTGCCAGCAGTGCTGGGAGATTCTACGAGCAGTACTTC. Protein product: CASSAGRFYEQYF.

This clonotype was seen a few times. The CDR3 sequence: CASSLKASGSLRGWGREQYF. The CDR3 coding sequence is TGTGCCAGCAGCTTGAAGGCTAGCGGGAGTTTAAGGGGGTGGGGGCGCGAGCAGTACTTC. The chain employs TRBV7-2 and TRBJ2-7, with TRBD2 matching over 10 bases. This CDR3 has 20 amino acids. The V segment lost 3 bases and the J segment 6 bases; nucleotides outside the gene matches: 23. Germline CDR1 and CDR2: SGHTA and FQGNSA.

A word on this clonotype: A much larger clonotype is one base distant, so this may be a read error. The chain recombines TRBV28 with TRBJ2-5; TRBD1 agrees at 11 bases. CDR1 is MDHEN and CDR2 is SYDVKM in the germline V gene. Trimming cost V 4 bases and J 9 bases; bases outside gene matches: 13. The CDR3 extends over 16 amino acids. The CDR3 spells CASSSPRTGGREAQYF. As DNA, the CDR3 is TGTGCCAGCAGTTCACCCCGGACAGGGGGCCGGGAGGCCCAGTACTTC.

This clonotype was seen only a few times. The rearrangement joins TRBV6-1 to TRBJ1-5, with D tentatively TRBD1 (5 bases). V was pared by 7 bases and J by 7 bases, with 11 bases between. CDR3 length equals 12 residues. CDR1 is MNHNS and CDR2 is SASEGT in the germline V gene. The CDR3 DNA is TGTGCCAGCAATTCAGGGCCCCAGCCCCAGCATTTT. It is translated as CASNSGPQPQHF.

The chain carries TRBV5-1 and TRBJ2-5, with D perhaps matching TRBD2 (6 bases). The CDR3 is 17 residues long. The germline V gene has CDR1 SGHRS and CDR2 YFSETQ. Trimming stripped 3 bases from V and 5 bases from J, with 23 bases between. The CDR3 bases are TGCGCCAGCAGCTCAGGGTCAGGGAGGCCGATGGGCGAGACCCAGTACTTC. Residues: CASSSGSGRPMGETQYF.

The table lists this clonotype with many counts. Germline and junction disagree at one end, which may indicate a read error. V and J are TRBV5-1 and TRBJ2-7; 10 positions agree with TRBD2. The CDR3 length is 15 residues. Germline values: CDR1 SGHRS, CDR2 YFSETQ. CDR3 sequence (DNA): TGTGCCAGCAGCCAAGCGGGAGGGCCCTTTTACGAGCAGTACTTC. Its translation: CASSQAGGPFYEQYF.

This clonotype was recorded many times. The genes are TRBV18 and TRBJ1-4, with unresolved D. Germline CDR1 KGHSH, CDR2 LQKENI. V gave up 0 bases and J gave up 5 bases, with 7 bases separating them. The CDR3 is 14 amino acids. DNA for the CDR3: TGTGCCAGCTCACCACCCGGCCCAAATGAAAAACTGTTTTTT. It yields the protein CASSPPGPNEKLFF. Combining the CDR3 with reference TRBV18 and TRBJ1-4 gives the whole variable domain NAGVMQNPRHLVRRRGQEARLRCSPMKGHSHVYWYRQLPEEGLKFMVYLQKENIIDESGMPKERFSAEFPKEGPSILRIQQVVRGDSAAYFCASSPPGPNEKLFFGSGTQLSVL.

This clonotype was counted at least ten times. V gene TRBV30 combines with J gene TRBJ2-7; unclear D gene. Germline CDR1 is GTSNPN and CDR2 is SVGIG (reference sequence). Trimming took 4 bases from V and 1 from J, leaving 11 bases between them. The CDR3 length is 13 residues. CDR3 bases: TGTGCCTGGATCGCAGGTGATTCCTACGAGCAGTACTTC. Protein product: CAWIAGDSYEQYF.

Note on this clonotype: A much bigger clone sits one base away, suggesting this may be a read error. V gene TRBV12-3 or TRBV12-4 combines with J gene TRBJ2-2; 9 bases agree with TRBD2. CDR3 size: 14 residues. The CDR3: CASSVAGEGGELFF. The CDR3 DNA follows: TGTGCCAGCAGTGTAGCGGGAGAAGGCGGGGAGCTGTTTTTT.

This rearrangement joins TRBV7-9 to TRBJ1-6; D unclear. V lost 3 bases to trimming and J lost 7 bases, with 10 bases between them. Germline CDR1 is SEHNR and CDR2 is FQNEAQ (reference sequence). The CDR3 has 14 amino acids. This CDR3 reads CASSLENGNSPLHF. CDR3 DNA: TGTGCCAGCAGCTTGGAAAACGGGAATTCACCCCTCCACTTT. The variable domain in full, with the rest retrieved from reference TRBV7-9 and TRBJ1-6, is DTGVSQNPRHKITKRGQNVTFRCDPISEHNRLYWYRQTLGQGPEFLTYFQNEAQLEKSRLLSDRFSAERPKGSFSTLEIQRTEQGDSAMYLCASSLENGNSPLHFGNGTRLTVT.

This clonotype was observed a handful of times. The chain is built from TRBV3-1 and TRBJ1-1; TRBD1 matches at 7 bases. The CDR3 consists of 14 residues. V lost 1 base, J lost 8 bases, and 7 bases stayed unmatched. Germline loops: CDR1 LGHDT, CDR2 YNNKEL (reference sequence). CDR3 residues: CASSQGHRGAEAFF. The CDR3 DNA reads TGTGCCAGCAGCCAAGGGCACAGGGGCGCAGAAGCTTTCTTT.

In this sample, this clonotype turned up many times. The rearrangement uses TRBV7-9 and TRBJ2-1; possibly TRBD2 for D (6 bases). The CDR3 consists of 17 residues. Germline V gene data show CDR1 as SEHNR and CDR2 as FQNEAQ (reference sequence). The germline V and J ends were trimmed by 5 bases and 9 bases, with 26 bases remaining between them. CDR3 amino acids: CASSESALADSLGEQFF. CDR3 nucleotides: TGTGCCAGCAGCGAAAGCGCTTTAGCGGATAGTTTGGGTGAGCAGTTCTTC.

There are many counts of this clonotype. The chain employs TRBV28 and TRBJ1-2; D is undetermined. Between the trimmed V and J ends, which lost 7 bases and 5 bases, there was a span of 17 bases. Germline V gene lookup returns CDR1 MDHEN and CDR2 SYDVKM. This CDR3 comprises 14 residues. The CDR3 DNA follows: TGTGCCAGCATGCCCGTAGGGTCCAGATATGGCTACACCTTC. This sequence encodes CASMPVGSRYGYTF.

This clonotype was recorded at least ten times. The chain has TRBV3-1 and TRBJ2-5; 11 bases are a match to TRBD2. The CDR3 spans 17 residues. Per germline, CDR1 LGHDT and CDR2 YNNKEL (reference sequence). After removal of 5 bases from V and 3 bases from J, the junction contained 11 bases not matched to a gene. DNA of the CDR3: TGTGCCAGCAGCTTAACCGGACTAGCGGGTACAGAAGAGACCCAGTACTTC. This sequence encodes CASSLTGLAGTEETQYF.

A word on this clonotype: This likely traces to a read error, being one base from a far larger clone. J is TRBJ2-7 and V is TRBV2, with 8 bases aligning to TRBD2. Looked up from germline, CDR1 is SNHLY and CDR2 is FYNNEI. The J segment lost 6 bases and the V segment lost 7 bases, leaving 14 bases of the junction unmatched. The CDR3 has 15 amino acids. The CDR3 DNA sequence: TGTGCCAGCACTACCGGAGCGGCGGGAGGAGGCGAGCAGTACTTC. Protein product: CASTTGAAGGGEQYF.

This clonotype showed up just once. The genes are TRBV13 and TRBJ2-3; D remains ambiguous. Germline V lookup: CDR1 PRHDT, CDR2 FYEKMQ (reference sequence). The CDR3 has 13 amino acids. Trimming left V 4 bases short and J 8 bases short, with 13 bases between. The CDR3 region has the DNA TGTGCCAGCAGCTCCAGGATGAGTCCTACGCAGTATTTT. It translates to CASSSRMSPTQYF.

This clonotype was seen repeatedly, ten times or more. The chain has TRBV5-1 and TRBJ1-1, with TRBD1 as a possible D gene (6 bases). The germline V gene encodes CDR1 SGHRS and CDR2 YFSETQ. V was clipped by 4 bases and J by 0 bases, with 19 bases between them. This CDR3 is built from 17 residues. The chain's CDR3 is CASSLKTGSGMNTEAFF. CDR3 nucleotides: TGCGCCAGCAGCCTCAAAACAGGGTCGGGGATGAACACTGAAGCTTTCTTT.

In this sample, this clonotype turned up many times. The CDR3 protein is CASSSVTSYGYTF. CDR3 in DNA: TGCGCCAGCAGCTCAGTCACCTCCTATGGCTACACCTTC. The chain joins TRBV5-1 to TRBJ1-2; D is ambiguous. Deletions cut 3 bases from V and 4 bases from J, with 10 bases between. This CDR3 comprises 13 residues. CDR1 and CDR2 (germline): SGHRS, YFSETQ. Variable domain in full (rest from reference TRBV5-1 and TRBJ1-2): KAGVTQTPRYLIKTRGQQVTLSCSPISGHRSVSWYQQTPGQGLQFLFEYFSETQRNKGNFPGRFSGRQFSNSRSEMNVSTLELGDSALYLCASSSVTSYGYTFGSGTRLTVV.

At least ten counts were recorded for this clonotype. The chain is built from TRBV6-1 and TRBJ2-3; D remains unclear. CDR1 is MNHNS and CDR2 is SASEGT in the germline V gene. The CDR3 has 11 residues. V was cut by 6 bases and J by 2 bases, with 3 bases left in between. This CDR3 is CASRTTDTQYF. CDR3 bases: TGTGCCAGCAGAACCACAGATACGCAGTATTTT.

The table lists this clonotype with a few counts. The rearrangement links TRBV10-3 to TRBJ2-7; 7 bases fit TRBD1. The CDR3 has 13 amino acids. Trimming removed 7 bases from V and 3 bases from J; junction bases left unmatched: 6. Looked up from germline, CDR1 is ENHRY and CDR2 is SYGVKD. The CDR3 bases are TGTGCCATCATGGCCCCAGGGGGCTACGAGCAGTACTTC. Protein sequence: CAIMAPGGYEQYF.

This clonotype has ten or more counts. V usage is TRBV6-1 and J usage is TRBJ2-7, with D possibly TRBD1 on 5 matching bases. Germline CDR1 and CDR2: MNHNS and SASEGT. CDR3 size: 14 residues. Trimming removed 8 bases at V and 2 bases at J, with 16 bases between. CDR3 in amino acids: CASAAGRSTYEQYF. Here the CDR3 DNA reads TGTGCCAGCGCCGCAGGGCGTTCGACCTACGAGCAGTACTTC.

CDR3 sequence: CASSPGGAHQPQHF. DNA of the CDR3: TGTGCCAGCAGTCCGGGGGGGGCCCATCAGCCCCAGCATTTT. V and J are TRBV6-1 and TRBJ1-5; D is perhaps TRBD1 (6 bases). This CDR3 comprises 14 residues. The V gene's germline CDR1 is MNHNS and CDR2 SASEGT. V lost 5 bases and J lost 5, with 13 bases in between.

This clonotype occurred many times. The CDR3 DNA follows: TGTGCCAGCAGTTACTCGTGGAGTAACACCGGGGAGCTGTTTTTT. Translating gives CASSYSWSNTGELFF. The rearrangement joins TRBV6-2 or TRBV6-3 to TRBJ2-2; no firm D call. The CDR3 has 15 residues. Germline V CDR1 and CDR2: MNHEY, SVGEGT. Trimming left V 0 bases short and J 2 bases short, with 7 bases between.

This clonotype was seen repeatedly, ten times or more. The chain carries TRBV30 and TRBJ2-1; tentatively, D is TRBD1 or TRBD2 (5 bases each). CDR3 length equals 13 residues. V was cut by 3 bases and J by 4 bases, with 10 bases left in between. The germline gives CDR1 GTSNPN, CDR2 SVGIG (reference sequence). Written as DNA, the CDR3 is TGTGCCTGGAGCACCGGGGCATACAATGAGCAGTTCTTC. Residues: CAWSTGAYNEQFF.

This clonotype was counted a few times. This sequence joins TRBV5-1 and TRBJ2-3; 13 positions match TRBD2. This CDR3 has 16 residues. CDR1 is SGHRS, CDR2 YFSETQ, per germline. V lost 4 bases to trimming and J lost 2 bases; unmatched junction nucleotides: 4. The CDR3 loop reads CASSAGLAGNTDTQYF. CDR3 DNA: TGCGCCAGCAGCGCGGGACTAGCGGGGAACACAGATACGCAGTATTTT.